Sequencing of this T cell receptor beta chain was carried out in a study of CD8 T cells in Susac syndrome. Sequencing of TCR beta was carried out in blood CD8+ and CD4+ T cells. The diagnostic criteria for definite or probable disease, as recently defined, were met by the patients with Susac syndrome. Negative isolation was used for CD8+ and CD4+ T cells, and FACS enrichment was applied to TEMRA cells. Germline V CDR1 and CDR2: SGDLS, YYNGEE. V was pared by 0 bases and J by 0 bases, with 8 bases between. The CDR3 sequence is 15 residues long. Random hexamers were used to reverse transcribe roughly 0.45 to 1 ug of RNA. TCRdb reprocessed the immunoSEQ multiplex PCR reads with MiXCR, giving one entry per CDR3 protein. In the table there are roughly 150,000 distinct CDR3 sequences, approximately 94% of which are singletons.

V usage is TRBV9 and J usage is TRBJ2-3; D is unresolved. Sequenced input: CD4+ T cells from PBMCs. This TCR was sampled from a human donor with Susac syndrome. For the CDR3, the DNA is TGTGCCAGCAGCGTAGGGCTGGGAAGCACAGATACGCAGTATTTT. Protein sequence: CASSVGLGSTDTQYF.